Below, 16 T cell receptor beta chains from the same sample are listed, as sequenced in a study of blood T cell repertoires in COVID-19. Assay used: immunoSEQ multiplex PCR; TCRdb lists only in-frame clones, some missing. The repertoire holds more than 70,000 clones, with about 93% as singletons. The sequencing input was peripheral blood. The receptors here all came from a woman of 80 years or more with acute or convalescent COVID-19.

The chain has TRBV5-6 and TRBJ2-5; maybe TRBD2 (6 bases). Trimming removed 5 bases from V and 2 bases from J, with 13 bases in between. The CDR3 runs to 14 residues. In germline, CDR1 is SGHDT, CDR2 YYEEEE. The CDR3 is CASSPDGGQETQYF. The CDR3 DNA follows: TGTGCCAGCAGTCCCGACGGGGGACAAGAGACCCAGTACTTC.

The chain links TRBV6-5 to TRBJ2-7; 9 bases agree with TRBD1. The length of the CDR3 is 16 residues. Trimming at V came to 2 bases and at J to 3 bases, leaving 8 bases not matched to a gene. Germline V gene data show CDR1 as MNHEY and CDR2 as SVGAGI. The CDR3 nucleotides read TGTGCCAGCAGTTACGGCCCGACAGGGGGATTCTACGAGCAGTACTTC. It translates to CASSYGPTGGFYEQYF.

This clone was seen once. The chain employs TRBV11-3 and TRBJ2-1, with TRBD2 identical over 12 bases. With 5 bases clipped from V and 9 bases from J, the junction kept 8 bases outside the gene matches. The CDR3 spans 15 residues. The germline gives CDR1 SGHNT, CDR2 YENEEA. The CDR3 region is CASSPSSGGAGEQFF. The CDR3 region has the DNA TGTGCCAGCAGCCCATCTAGCGGGGGGGCCGGTGAGCAGTTCTTC.

J is TRBJ2-1 and V is TRBV7-8; D possibly corresponds to TRBD2 (7 bases). Germline V CDR1 and CDR2: SGHVS, FQNEAQ. The CDR3 contains 15 residues. V gave up 5 bases and J gave up 4 bases, with 15 bases separating them. The CDR3 region has the DNA TGTGCCAGCAGCAATCCGGGGGGCAGTTACAATGAGCAGTTCTTC. Protein product: CASSNPGGSYNEQFF. The complete variable domain, with remaining parts taken from reference TRBV7-8 and TRBJ2-1, reads GAGVSQSPRYKVAKRGQDVALRCDPISGHVSLFWYQQALGQGPEFLTYFQNEAQLDKSGLPSDRFFAERPEGSVSTLKIQRTQQEDSAVYLCASSNPGGSYNEQFFGPGTRLTVL.

This chain joins TRBV12-1 and TRBJ2-7; the table's D call TRBD1 went unverified against the DNA. TRBV12-1 is shown as a pseudogene. CDR3 length equals 15 residues. Written as DNA, the CDR3 is TGTGCCAGCAGCTCCGGACAGGGCTGTAAGTACGAGCAGTACTTC. Its translation: CASSSGQGCKYEQYF.

V and J are TRBV7-2 and TRBJ2-2, with D possibly TRBD1 on 5 matching bases. The CDR3 sequence is 15 residues long. Deletions cut 3 bases from V and 6 bases from J, with 14 bases between. The germline V gene has CDR1 SGHTA and CDR2 FQGNSA. CDR3 in amino acids: CASSLFRQGPGELFF. CDR3 nucleotides: TGTGCCAGCAGCTTGTTTCGGCAGGGCCCCGGGGAGCTGTTTTTT.

This chain links TRBV4-1 with TRBJ2-7, with TRBD2 matching over 7 bases. The ends lost 0 bases at V and 2 bases at J; junction bases unmatched: 4. Per germline, CDR1 MGHRA and CDR2 YSYEKL. The CDR3 runs 15 residues. For the CDR3, the DNA is TGCGCCAGCAGCCAAGATCCGGGGGGTACCTACGAGCAGTACTTC. Amino acid sequence: CASSQDPGGTYEQYF.

This clone is a singleton in its sample. V usage is TRBV6-6 and J usage is TRBJ2-3, with D unclear. Trimming took 8 bases from V and 2 from J, leaving 11 bases between them. Looked up from germline, CDR1 is MNHNY and CDR2 is SVGAGI (reference sequence). CDR3 length: 13 residues. CDR3 protein: CASAQWATDTQYF. DNA for the CDR3: TGTGCCAGCGCCCAGTGGGCCACAGATACGCAGTATTTT.

V and J are TRBV7-6 and TRBJ1-5, with 8 bases fitting TRBD1. Germline lookup yields CDR1 SGHVS and CDR2 FNYEAQ. With V trimmed by 4 bases and J by 0 bases, 8 bases remained unmatched. CDR3 length: 17 amino acids. CDR3 in DNA: TGTGCCAGCAGCTCCGGACAGGGCTTCTATAGCAATCAGCCCCAGCATTTT. Translating gives CASSSGQGFYSNQPQHF.

The chain couples TRBV6-5 to TRBJ2-7; 13 nucleotides line up with TRBD2. The trim removed 5 bases at V and 9 bases at J, leaving 7 bases unmatched. The CDR3 is made up of 14 amino acids. Looked up from germline, CDR1 is MNHEY and CDR2 is SVGAGI. The CDR3 region is CASSPGLAGIGQYF. CDR3 DNA: TGTGCCAGCAGTCCGGGACTAGCGGGAATTGGGCAGTACTTC.

J is TRBJ1-6 and V is TRBV7-3, with D hard to call. From germline, CDR1 is SGHTA and CDR2 FQGTGA. The V end was cut by 1 base, the J end by 6 bases, with 10 bases between. The CDR3 has 15 amino acids. This chain's CDR3 is CASSLRWEINSPLHF. In nucleotides, the CDR3 is TGTGCCAGCAGCTTAAGGTGGGAGATTAATTCACCCCTCCACTTT.

This clone has a handful of counts. The chain is built from TRBV21-1 and TRBJ2-1; the table's D call TRBD2 went unverified against the DNA. TRBV21-1 is annotated as a pseudogene. The CDR3 spans 16 residues. The CDR3 coding sequence is TGTGCCAGCAGCAAACTCCTAGCGGGGGCCTTGAATGAGCAGTTCTTC. Translated: CASSKLLAGALNEQFF.

The chain couples TRBV9 to TRBJ2-3; 8 bases fit TRBD2. This CDR3 spans 18 amino acids. The V segment lost 1 base and the J segment 7 bases; nucleotides outside the gene matches: 17. Germline CDR1 and CDR2: SGDLS and YYNGEE. The DNA for the CDR3 is TGTGCCAGCAGCGTATCACCAATTAGCGGGGATGGCACGAATACGCAGTATTTT. Its translation: CASSVSPISGDGTNTQYF.

The chain links TRBV4-1 to TRBJ1-6, with 11 bases identical to TRBD1. Germline CDR1 MGHRA, CDR2 YSYEKL. The CDR3 is made up of 18 amino acids. The J segment lost 6 bases and the V segment lost 1 base, leaving 8 bases of the junction unmatched. The CDR3 here is CASSQGRPDRGLNSPLHF. CDR3 DNA sequence: TGCGCCAGCAGCCAAGGCCGCCCGGACAGGGGGCTTAATTCACCCCTCCACTTT.

The V gene is TRBV5-5, the J gene TRBJ2-7, with 10 bases matching TRBD2. The CDR3 sequence is 15 residues long. Germline V gene lookup returns CDR1 SGHKS and CDR2 YYEKEE (reference sequence). V lost 3 bases to trimming and J lost 4 bases; unmatched junction nucleotides: 7. The CDR3 loop is CASSSIAGGVYEQYF. CDR3 coding DNA: TGTGCCAGCAGCTCAATAGCGGGGGGAGTATACGAGCAGTACTTC.

The rearrangement uses TRBV28 and TRBJ2-2, with TRBD1 as a possible D gene (5 bases). There are 12 residues in the CDR3. V gave up 7 bases and J gave up 8 bases, with 11 bases separating them. In germline, CDR1 is MDHEN, CDR2 SYDVKM. The CDR3 DNA reads TGTGCCAGCACAGGGCTGGGGGGGGAGCTGTTTTTT. This sequence encodes CASTGLGGELFF.